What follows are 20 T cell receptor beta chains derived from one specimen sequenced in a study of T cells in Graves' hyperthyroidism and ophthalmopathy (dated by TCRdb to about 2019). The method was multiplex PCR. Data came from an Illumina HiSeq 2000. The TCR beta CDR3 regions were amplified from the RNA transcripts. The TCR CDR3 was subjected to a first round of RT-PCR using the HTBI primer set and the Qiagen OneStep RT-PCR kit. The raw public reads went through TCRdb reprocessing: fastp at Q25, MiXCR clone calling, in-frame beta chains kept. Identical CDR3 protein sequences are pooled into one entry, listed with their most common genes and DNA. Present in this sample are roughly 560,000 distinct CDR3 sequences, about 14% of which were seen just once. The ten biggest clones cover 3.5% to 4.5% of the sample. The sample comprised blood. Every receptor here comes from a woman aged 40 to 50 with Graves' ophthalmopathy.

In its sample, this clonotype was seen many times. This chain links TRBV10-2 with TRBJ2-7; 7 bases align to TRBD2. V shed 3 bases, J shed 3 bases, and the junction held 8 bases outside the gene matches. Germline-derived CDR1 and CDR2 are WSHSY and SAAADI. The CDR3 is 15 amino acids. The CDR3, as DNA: TGCGCCAGCAGTGAAGGTTTCCTAGCGGACTACGAGCAGTACTTC. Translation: CASSEGFLADYEQYF.

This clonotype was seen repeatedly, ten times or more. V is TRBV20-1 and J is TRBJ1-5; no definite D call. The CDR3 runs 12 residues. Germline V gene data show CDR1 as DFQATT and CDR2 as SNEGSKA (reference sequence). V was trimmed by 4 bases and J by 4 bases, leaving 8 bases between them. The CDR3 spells CSATAGNQPQHF. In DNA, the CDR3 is TGCAGTGCTACCGCCGGGAATCAGCCCCAGCATTTT.

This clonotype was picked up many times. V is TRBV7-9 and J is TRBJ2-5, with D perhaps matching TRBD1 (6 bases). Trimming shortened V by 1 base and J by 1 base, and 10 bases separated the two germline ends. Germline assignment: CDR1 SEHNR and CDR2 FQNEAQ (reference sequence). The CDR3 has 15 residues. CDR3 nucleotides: TGTGCCAGCAGCTTAGGGGGACAAGCCCAAGAGACCCAGTACTTC. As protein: CASSLGGQAQETQYF. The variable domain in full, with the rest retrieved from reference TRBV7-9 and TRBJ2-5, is DTGVSQNPRHKITKRGQNVTFRCDPISEHNRLYWYRQTLGQGPEFLTYFQNEAQLEKSRLLSDRFSAERPKGSFSTLEIQRTEQGDSAMYLCASSLGGQAQETQYFGPGTRLLVL.

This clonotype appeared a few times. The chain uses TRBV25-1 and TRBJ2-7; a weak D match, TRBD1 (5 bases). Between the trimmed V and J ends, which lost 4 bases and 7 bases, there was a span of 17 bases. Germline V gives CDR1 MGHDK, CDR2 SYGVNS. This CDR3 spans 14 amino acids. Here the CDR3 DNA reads TGTGCCAGCAGTGCCCAGGGCGAACCGTCAGAGCAGTACTTC. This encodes CASSAQGEPSEQYF.

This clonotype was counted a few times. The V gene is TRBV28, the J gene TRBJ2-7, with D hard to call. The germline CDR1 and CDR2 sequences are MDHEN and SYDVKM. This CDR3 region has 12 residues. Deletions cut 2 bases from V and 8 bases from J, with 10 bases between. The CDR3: CASSLRAAKQYF. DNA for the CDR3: TGTGCCAGCAGTTTAAGGGCCGCGAAGCAGTACTTC.

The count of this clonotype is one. The CDR3 DNA sequence: TGTGCCAGCAGCCCCCAGTCCGTTGTTTATGGCTACACCTTC. Translated, it gives CASSPQSVVYGYTF. This chain connects TRBV12-3 or TRBV12-4 to TRBJ1-2, with D uncertain. The CDR3 runs 14 residues. Trimming cost V 6 bases and J 5 bases, with 16 bases left between them.

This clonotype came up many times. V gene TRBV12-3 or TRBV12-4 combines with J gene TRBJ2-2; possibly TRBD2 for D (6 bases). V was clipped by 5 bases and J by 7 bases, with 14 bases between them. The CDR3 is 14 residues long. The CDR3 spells CASSLTGVGGELFF. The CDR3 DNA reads TGTGCCAGCAGTCTTACGGGAGTCGGCGGGGAGCTGTTTTTT.

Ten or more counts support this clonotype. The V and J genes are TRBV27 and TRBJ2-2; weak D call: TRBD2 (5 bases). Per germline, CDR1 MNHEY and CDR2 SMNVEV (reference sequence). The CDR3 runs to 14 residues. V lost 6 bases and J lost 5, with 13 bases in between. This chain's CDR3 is CASRVLASTGELFF. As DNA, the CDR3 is TGTGCCAGCAGAGTCCTAGCTTCGACCGGGGAGCTGTTTTTT.

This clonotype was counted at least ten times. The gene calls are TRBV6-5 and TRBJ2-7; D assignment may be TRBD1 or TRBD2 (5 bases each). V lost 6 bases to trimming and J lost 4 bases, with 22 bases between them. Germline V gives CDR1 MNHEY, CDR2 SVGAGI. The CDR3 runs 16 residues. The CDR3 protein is CASRQDQRRSRYEQYF. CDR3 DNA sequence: TGTGCCAGCAGACAGGATCAGCGGCGGAGTCGATACGAGCAGTACTTC.

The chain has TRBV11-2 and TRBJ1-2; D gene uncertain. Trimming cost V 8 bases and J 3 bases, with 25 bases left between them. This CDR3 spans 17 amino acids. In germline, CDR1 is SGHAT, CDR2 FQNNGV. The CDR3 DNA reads TGTGCCAGCTTACAAGCTCCCCCATTGACTCGAGACTATGGCTACACCTTC. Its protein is CASLQAPPLTRDYGYTF.

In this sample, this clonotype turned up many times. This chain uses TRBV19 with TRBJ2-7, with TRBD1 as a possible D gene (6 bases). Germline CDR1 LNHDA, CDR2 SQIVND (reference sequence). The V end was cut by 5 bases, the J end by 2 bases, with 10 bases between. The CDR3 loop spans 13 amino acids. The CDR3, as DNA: TGTGCCAGTAGTCCAGGGGTGGCCTACGAGCAGTACTTC. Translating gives CASSPGVAYEQYF.

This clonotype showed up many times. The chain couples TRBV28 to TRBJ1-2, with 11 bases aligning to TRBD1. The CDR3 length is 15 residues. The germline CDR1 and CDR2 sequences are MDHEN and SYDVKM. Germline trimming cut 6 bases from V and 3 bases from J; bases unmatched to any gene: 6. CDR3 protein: CASRSDRGHDYGYTF. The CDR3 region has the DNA TGTGCCAGCAGGTCGGACAGGGGGCACGACTATGGCTACACCTTC.

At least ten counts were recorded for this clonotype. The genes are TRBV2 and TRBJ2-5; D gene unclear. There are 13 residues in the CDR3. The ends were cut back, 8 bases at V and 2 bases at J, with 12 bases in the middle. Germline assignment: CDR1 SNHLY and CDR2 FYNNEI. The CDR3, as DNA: TGTGCCAGCTGGCCCGAGAGACAAGAGACCCAGTACTTC. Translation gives CASWPERQETQYF.

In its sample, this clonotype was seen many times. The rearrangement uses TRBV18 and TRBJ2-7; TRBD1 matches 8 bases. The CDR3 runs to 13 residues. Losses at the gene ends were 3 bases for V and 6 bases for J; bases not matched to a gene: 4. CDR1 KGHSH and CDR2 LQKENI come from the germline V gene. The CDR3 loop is CASSPQGAAEQYF. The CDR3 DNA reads TGTGCCAGCTCACCGCAGGGGGCGGCCGAGCAGTACTTC.

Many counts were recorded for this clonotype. The CDR3 nucleotides are TGTGCCAGCTCGCAGACAGGTACAGATGGCTACACCTTC. Its translation: CASSQTGTDGYTF. The rearrangement links TRBV18 to TRBJ1-2, with D maybe TRBD1 (6 bases). CDR1 KGHSH and CDR2 LQKENI come from the germline V gene. The CDR3 is 13 amino acids. V lost 6 bases, J lost 6 bases, and 14 bases lay in between.

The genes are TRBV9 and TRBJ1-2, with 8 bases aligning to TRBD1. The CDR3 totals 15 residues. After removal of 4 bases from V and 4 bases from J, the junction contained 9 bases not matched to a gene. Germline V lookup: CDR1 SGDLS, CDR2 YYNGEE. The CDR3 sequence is CASSPLADRVYGYTF. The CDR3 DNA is TGTGCCAGCAGCCCCTTGGCGGACAGGGTCTATGGCTACACCTTC.

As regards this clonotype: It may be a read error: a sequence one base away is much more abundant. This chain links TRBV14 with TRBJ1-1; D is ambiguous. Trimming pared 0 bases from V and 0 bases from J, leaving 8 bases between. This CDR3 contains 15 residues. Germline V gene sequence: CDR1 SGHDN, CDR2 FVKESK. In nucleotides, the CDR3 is TGTGCCAGCAGCCAAGATTGGGGTATGAACACTGAAGCTTTCTTT. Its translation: CASSQDWGMNTEAFF.

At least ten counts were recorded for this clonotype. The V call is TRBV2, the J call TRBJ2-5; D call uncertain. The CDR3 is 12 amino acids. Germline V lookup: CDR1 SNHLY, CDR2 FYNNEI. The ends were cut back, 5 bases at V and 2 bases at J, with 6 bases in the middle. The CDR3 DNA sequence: TGTGCCAGCAGTATTCGTCAAGAGACCCAGTACTTC. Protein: CASSIRQETQYF.

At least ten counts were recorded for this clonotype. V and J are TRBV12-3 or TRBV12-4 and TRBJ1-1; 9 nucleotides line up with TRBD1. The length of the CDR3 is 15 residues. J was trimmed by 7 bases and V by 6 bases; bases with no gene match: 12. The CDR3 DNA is TGTGCCAGCAGATCATCCGGGACAGGGAGAGGTGAAGCTTTCTTT. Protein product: CASRSSGTGRGEAFF.

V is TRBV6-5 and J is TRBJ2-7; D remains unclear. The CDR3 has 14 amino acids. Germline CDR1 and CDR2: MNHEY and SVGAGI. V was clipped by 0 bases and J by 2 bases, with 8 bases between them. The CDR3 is CASSYSIPTYEQYF. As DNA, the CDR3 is TGTGCCAGCAGTTACTCGATACCGACCTACGAGCAGTACTTC.